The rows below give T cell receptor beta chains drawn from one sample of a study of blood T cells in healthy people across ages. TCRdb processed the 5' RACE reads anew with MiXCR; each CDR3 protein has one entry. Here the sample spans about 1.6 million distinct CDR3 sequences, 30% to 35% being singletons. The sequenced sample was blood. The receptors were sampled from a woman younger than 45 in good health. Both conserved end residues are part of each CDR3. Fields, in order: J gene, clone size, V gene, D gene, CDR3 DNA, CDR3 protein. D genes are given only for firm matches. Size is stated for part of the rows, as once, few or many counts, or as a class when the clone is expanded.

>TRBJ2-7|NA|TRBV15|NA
TGTGCCACCAGCAGAGATCGGGCAGGGGCTTACGAGCAGTACTTC
CATSRDRAGAYEQYF
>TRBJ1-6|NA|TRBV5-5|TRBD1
TGTGCCAGCAGCATCCAGACAGGGGCTTCACCCCTCCACTTT
CASSIQTGASPLHF
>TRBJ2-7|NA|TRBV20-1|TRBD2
TGCAGTGCTAGACTAGCGGGATACTACGAGCAGTACTTC
CSARLAGYYEQYF
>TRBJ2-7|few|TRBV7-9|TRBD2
TGTGCCAGCAGTGGCGGGGGGTTGTACGAGCAGTACTTC
CASSGGGLYEQYF
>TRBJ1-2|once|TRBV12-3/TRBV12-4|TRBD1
TGTGCCAGCAGTTTAGGAAACAGGGGGCGAGGGCGTAACTATGGCTACACCTTC
CASSLGNRGRGRNYGYTF
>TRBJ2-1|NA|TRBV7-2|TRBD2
TGTGCCAGCAGCTTAAGGGGCGGGGGGGGGACCTACAATGAGCAGTTCTTC
CASSLRGGGGTYNEQFF
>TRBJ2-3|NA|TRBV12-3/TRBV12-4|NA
TGTGCCAGCAGTCGACAGTCCGGAGCAGATACGCAGTATTTT
CASSRQSGADTQYF
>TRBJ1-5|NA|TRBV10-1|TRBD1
TGCGCCAGCAGAGAGTTCAGGGGGCGAAGCAATCAGCCCCAGCATTTT
CASREFRGRSNQPQHF
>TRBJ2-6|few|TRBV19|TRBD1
TGTGCCATCCAGGGACAGACCTCTGGGGCCAACGTCCTGACTTTC
CAIQGQTSGANVLTF
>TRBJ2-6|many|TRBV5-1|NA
TGCGCCAGCAGCTTGGGAGCCGGCCTCGTAGGGGGGGCCAACGTCCTGACTTTC
CASSLGAGLVGGANVLTF
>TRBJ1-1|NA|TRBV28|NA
TGTGCCAGTGACAGTAACACTGAAGCTTTCTTT
CASDSNTEAFF
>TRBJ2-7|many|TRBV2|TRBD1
TGTGCCAGCACTCGACAGGGCCCCTACGAGCAGTACTTC
CASTRQGPYEQYF
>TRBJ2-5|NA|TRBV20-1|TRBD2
TGCAGTGCTAGAACTAGCGGATATACCTACAATGAGCAGTACTTC
CSARTSGYTYNEQYF
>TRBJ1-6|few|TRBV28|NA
TGTGCCAGCAGGCAGTCGACGCCCCTCCACTTT
CASRQSTPLHF
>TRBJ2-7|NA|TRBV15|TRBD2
TGTGCCACCAGCAGAGAAGGGGGAGTGTCTAGCGGGAAGTACGAGCAGTACTTC
CATSREGGVSSGKYEQYF
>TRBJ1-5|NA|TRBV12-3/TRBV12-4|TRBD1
TGTGCCAGCAGTTTTACCGGGACAGATAGCAATCAGCCCCAGCATTTT
CASSFTGTDSNQPQHF
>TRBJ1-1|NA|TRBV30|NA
TGTGCCTGGAGAATGTGGGGGAACACTGAAGCTTTCTTT
CAWRMWGNTEAFF
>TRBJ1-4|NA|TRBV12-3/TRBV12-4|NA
TGTGCCACCTCCCTGGGCTCAGGGGAAAAACTGTTTTTT
CATSLGSGEKLFF
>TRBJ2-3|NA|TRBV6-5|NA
TGTGCCAGCACTGGGTTGGATACGCAGTATTTT
CASTGLDTQYF
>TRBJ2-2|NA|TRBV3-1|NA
TGTGCCAGCAGCCAAGAAACGAACACCGGGGAGCTGTTTTTT
CASSQETNTGELFF
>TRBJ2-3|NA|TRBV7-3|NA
TGTGCCAGCAGCTTAAACTTTAACGACGATAGGCAGTATTTT
CASSLNFNDDRQYF
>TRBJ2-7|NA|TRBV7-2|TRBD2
TGTGCCAGCAGCTTAGTACTAGCGGGATTTCTTGAGCAGTACTTC
CASSLVLAGFLEQYF
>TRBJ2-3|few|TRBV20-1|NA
TGCAGTGCTACTGGGCTAAGTGGGGATACGCAGTATTTT
CSATGLSGDTQYF
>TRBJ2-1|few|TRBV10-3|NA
TGTGCCATCAGCGCCCGCTTATCCCAAGAGGGGAATGAGCAGTTCTTC
CAISARLSQEGNEQFF
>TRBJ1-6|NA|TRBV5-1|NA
TGCGCCAGCAGCTTGGAAGTGATTAATTCACCCCTCCACTTT
CASSLEVINSPLHF
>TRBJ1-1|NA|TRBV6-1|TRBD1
TGTGCCAGCACTCCCCAGGGGGCTGAAGCTTTCTTT
CASTPQGAEAFF
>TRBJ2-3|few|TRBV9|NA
TGTGCCAGCAGCGTAGAAGGTGCGTTATCAAATACGCAGTATTTT
CASSVEGALSNTQYF
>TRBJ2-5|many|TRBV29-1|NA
TGCAGCGTCATTCACGGGGGTGGCCGCCCAGAGACCCAGTACTTC
CSVIHGGGRPETQYF
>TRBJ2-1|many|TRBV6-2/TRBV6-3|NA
TGTGCCAGCAGTACCCGGGGGCGCCAGCAGTTCTTC
CASSTRGRQQFF
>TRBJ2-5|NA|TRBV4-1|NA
TGCGCCATCAGCCAAGGACAGGAGACCCAGTACTTC
CAISQGQETQYF
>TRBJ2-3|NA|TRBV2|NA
TGTGCCAGCAGTGGGTCCGGGACCTGGGTGACAGATACGCAGTATTTT
CASSGSGTWVTDTQYF
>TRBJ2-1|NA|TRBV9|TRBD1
TGTGCCAGCAGCGTAGAACAGGGGAATGAGCAGTTCTTC
CASSVEQGNEQFF
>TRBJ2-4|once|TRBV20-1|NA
TGCAGTGCTAGGGCGGGAAGCATTCAGTACTTC
CSARAGSIQYF
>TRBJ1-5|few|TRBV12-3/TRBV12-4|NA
TGTGCCAGCAGTTTCGTAGGGGGAGTGCGGCAGCCCCAGCATTTT
CASSFVGGVRQPQHF
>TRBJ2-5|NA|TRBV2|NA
TGTGCCAGCAGTGAAGGGTGGCTACAAGAGACCCAGTACTTC
CASSEGWLQETQYF
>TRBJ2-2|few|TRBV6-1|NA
TGTGCCAGCAGTTTTCGGGCACGCGGGGAGCTGTTTTTT
CASSFRARGELFF
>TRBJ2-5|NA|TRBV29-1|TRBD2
TGCAGCGTTGGAATGGGGCGGGAGAGCCGTAGAGAGCAGTACTTC
CSVGMGRESRREQYF
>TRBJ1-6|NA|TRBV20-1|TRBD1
TGCAGTGCTGCCGACAGGGGTGTTTCACCCCTCCACTTT
CSAADRGVSPLHF
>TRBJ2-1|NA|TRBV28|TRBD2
TGTGCCAGCGGGGGGACTAGATCCTACAATGAGCAGTTCTTC
CASGGTRSYNEQFF
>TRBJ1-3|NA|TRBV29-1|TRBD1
TGCAGCGTTCTCACAGGGGTCCGAGACACCATATATTTT
CSVLTGVRDTIYF
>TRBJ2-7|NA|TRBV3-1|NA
TGTGCCAGCAGCCAAGAAGGGTATAGGCAGTACTTC
CASSQEGYRQYF
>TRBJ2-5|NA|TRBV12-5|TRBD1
TGTGCTAGTGGTTTAGGGACAGGGGCTGAAGAGACCCAGTACTTC
CASGLGTGAEETQYF
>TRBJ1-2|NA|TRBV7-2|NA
TGTGCCAGCAGCTCCGCGGGGGAAGTAAAAGGCTACACCTTC
CASSSAGEVKGYTF
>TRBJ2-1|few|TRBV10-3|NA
TGTGCCATCAGCGATCTAAATGAGCAGTTCTTC
CAISDLNEQFF
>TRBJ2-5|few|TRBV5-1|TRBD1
TGCGCCAGCAGCTCTACGGACAGGGGGGAGACCCAGTACTTC
CASSSTDRGETQYF
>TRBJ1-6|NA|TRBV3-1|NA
TGTGCCAGCAGCCACGACGGAAATTCACCCCTCCACTTT
CASSHDGNSPLHF
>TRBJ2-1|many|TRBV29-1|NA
TGCAGCGTTGTACAGTGGGACAATGAGCAGTTCTTC
CSVVQWDNEQFF
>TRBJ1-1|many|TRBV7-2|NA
TGTGCCAGCAGCTTTAGGTATGTCGGGAACACTGAAGCTTTCTTT
CASSFRYVGNTEAFF
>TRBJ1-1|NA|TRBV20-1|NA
TGCAGTGCTAGAGGGGTTCGCGCTGAAGCTTTCTTT
CSARGVRAEAFF
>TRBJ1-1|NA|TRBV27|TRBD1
TGTGCCAGCACCTGGACAGGGGGGAACACTGAAGCTTTCTTT
CASTWTGGNTEAFF